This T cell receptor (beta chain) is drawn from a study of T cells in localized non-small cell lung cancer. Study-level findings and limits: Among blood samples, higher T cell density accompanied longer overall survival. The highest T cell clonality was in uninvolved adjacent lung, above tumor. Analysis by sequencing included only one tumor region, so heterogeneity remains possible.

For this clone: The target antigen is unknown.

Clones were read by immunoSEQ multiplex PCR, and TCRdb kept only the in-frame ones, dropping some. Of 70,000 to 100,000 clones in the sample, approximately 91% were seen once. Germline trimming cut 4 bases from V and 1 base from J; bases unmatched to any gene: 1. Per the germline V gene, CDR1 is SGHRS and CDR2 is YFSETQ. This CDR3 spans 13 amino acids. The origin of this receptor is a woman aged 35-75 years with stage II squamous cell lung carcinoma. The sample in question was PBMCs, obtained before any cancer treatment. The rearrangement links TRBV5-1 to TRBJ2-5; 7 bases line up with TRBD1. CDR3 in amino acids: CASSGDSQETQYF. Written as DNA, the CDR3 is TGCGCCAGCAGCGGGGACAGCCAAGAGACCCAGTACTTC.